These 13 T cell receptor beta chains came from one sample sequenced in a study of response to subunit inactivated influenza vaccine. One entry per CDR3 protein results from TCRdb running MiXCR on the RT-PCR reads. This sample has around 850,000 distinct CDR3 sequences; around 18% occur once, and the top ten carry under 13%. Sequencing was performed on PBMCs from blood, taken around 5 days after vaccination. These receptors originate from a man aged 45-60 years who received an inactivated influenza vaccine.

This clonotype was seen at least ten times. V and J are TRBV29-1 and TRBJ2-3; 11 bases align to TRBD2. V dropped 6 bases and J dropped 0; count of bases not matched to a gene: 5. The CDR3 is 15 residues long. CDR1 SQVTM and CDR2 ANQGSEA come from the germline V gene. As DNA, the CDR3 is TGCAGCGTGCGACTAGCGGGGCCAAGCACAGATACGCAGTATTTT. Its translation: CSVRLAGPSTDTQYF.

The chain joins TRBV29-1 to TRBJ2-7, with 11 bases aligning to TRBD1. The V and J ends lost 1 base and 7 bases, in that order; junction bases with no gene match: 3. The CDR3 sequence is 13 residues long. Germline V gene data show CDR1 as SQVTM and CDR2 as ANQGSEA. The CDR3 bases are TGCAGCGTTGAAGCGGACAGGGGGCGTGAGCAGTACTTC. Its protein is CSVEADRGREQYF.

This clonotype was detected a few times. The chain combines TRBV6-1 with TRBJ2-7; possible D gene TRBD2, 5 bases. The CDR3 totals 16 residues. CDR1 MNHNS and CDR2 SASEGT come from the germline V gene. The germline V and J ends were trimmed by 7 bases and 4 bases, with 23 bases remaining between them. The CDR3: CASKIGPPADSYEQYF. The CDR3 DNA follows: TGTGCCAGCAAGATCGGGCCACCGGCGGACTCGTACGAGCAGTACTTC.

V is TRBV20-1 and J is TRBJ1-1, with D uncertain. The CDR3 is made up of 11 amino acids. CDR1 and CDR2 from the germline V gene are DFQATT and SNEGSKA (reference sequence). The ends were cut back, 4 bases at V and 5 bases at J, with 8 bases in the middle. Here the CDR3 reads CSAKLFTEAFF. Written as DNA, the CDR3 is TGCAGTGCTAAGCTTTTTACTGAAGCTTTCTTT.

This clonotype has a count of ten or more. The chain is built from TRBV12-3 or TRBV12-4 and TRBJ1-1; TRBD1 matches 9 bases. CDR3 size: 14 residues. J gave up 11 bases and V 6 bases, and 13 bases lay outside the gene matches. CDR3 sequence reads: CASSLVADRGSAFF. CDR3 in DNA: TGTGCCAGCAGCTTGGTCGCGGACAGGGGTAGTGCTTTCTTT.

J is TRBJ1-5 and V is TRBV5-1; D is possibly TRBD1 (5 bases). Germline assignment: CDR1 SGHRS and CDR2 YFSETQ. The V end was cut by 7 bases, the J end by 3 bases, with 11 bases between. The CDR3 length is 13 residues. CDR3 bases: TGCGCCAGCGGCCAGGGTCCCAATCAGCCCCAGCATTTT. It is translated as CASGQGPNQPQHF.

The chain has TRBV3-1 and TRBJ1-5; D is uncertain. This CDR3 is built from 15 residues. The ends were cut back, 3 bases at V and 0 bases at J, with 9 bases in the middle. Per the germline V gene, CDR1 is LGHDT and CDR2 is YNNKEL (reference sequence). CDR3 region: CASSQGFRSNQPQHF. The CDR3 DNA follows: TGTGCCAGCAGCCAGGGCTTCCGTAGCAATCAGCCCCAGCATTTT.

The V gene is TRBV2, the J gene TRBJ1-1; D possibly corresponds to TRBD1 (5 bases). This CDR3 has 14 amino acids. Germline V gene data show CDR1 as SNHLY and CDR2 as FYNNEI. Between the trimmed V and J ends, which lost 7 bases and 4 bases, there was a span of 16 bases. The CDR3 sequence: CASKGRAVITEAFF. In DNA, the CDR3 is TGTGCCAGCAAGGGGAGGGCGGTGATCACTGAAGCTTTCTTT.

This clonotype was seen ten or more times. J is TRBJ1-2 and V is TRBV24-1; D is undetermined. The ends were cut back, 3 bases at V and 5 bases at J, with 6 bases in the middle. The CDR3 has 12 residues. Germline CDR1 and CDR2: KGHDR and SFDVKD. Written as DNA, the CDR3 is TGTGCCACCAGTGATGAAGCATATGGCTACACCTTC. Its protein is CATSDEAYGYTF.

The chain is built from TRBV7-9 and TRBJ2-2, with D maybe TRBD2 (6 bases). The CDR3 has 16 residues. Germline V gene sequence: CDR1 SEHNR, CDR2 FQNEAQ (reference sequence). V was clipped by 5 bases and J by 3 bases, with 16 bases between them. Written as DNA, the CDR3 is TGTGCCAGCAGCCGCCGGGACGGGAGCTACACCGGGGAGCTGTTTTTT. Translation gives CASSRRDGSYTGELFF.

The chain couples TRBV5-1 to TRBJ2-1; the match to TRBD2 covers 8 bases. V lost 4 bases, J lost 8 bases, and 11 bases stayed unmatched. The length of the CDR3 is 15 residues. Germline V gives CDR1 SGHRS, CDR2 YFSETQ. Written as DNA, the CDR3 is TGCGCCAGCAGCAGGGCTAGCGGGTCCCCCGATGAGCAGTTCTTC. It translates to CASSRASGSPDEQFF.

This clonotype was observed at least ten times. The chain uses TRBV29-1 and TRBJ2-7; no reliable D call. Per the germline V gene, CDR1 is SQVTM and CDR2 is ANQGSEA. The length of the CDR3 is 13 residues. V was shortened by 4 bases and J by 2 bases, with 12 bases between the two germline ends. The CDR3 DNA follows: TGCAGCGTTGGAGAAAGCCTCCCCTACGAGCAGTACTTC. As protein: CSVGESLPYEQYF.

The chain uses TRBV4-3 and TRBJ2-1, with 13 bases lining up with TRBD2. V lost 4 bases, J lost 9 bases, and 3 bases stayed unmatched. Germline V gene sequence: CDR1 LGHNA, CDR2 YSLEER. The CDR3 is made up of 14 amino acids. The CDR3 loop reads CASSLRTSGSEQFF. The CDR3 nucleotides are TGCGCCAGCAGCCTCCGGACTAGCGGGAGTGAGCAGTTCTTC.